This TCR beta chain was captured by sequencing in a study of shared clonotypes between healthy human individuals. Sequenced by immunoSEQ multiplex PCR; TCRdb stores in-frame clones only, minus some. The profile covers approximately 460,000 clones, with 70% to 80% appearing a single time and about 12% taken by the ten largest. V lost 2 bases, J lost 6 bases, and 7 bases stayed unmatched. The CDR3 runs 17 residues. CDR1 is MNHEY, CDR2 SMNVEV, per germline (reference sequence). V and J are TRBV27 and TRBJ2-7, with TRBD2 identical over 16 bases. This TCR came from a woman aged 35 to 49 in good health. Some clones in this sample may be carry-over from other donors' samples. Input material: PBMCs. CDR3 DNA sequence: TGTGCCAGCAGTTTAGGGACTAGCGGGAGGGCCGTTGGCGAGCAGTACTTC. Protein: CASSLGTSGRAVGEQYF.